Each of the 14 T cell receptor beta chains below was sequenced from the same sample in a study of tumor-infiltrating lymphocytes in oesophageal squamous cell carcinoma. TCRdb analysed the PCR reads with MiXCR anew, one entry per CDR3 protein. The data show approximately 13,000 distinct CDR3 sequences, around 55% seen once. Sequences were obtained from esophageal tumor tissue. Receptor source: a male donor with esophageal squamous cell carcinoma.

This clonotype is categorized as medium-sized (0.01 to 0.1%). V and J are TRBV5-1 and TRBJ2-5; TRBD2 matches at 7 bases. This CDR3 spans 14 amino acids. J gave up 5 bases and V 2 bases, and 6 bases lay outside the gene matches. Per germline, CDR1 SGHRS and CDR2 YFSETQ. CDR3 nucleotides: TGCGCCAGCAGCTTTTCCAGGGAGGGGGAGACCCAGTACTTC. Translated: CASSFSREGETQYF.

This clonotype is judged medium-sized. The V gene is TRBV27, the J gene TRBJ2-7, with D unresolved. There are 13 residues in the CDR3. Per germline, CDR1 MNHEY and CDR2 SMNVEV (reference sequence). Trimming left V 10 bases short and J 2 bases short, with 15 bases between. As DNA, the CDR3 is TGTGCCACGCGCCCGTTGGGGACCTACGAGCAGTACTTC. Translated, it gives CATRPLGTYEQYF.

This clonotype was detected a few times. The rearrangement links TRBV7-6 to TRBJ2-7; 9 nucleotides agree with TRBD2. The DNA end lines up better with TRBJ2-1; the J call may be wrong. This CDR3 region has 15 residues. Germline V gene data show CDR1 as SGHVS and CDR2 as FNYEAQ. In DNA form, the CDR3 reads TGTGCCAGCAGCCCCCGGACTAGCGTGTACAATGAGCAGTTCTTC. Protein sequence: CASSPRTSVYNEQFF.

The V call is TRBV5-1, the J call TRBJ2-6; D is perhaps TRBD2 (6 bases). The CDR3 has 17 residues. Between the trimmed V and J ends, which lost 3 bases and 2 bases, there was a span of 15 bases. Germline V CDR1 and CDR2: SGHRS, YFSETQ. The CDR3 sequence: CASSSGPGGTGANVLTF. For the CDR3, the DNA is TGCGCCAGCAGCTCTGGCCCCGGGGGAACTGGGGCCAACGTCCTGACTTTC.

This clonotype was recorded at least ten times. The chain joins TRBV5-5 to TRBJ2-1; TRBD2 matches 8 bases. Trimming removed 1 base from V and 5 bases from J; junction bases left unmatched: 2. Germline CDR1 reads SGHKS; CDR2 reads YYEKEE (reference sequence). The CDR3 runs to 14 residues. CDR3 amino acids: CASSLTSGDNEQFF. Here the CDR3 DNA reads TGTGCCAGCAGCTTGACTAGCGGAGACAATGAGCAGTTCTTC.

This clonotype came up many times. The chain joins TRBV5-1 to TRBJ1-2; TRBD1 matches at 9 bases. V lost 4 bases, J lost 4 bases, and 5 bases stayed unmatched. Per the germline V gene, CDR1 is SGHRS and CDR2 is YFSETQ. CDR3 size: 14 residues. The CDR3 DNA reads TGCGCCAGCAGCCCGGACAGGGGAGGCTATGGCTACACCTTC. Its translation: CASSPDRGGYGYTF.

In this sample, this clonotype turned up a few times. The CDR3 sequence is CASSLRGGPTDTQYF. CDR3 DNA: TGTGCCAGCAGCTTAAGGGGGGGCCCCACAGATACGCAGTATTTT. V usage is TRBV7-3 and J usage is TRBJ2-3, with D tentatively TRBD2 (7 bases). The germline V gene has CDR1 SGHTA and CDR2 FQGTGA. V lost 1 base and J lost 2, with 10 bases in between. The CDR3 runs to 15 residues.

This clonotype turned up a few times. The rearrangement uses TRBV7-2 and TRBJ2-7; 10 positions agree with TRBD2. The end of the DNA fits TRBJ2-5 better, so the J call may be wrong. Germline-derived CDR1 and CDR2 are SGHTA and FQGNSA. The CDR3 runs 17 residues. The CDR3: CASSLAWRLAGQETQYF. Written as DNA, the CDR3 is TGTGCCAGCAGCTTAGCGTGGAGACTAGCGGGTCAAGAGACCCAGTACTTC.

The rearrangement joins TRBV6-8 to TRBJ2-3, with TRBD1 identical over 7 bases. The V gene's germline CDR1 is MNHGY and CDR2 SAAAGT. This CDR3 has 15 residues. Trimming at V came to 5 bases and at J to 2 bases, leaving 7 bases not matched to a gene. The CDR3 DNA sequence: TGTGCCAGCAGTCGACCCGGGACAGCCACAGATACGCAGTATTTT. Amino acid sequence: CASSRPGTATDTQYF.

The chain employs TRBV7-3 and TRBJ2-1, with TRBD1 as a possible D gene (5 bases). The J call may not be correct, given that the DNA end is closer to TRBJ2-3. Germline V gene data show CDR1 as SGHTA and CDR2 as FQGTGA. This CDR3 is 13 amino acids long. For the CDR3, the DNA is TGTGCCAGCAGCTTTGGCCCAGGGGATACGCAGTATTTT. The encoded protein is CASSFGPGDTQYF.

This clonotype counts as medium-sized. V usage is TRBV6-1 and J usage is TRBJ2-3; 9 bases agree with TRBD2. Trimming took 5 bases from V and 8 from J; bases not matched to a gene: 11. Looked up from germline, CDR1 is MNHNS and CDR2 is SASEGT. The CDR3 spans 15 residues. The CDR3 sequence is CASSWSLAGDATQYF. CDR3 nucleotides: TGTGCCAGCAGTTGGAGTTTAGCGGGAGACGCTACGCAGTATTTT.

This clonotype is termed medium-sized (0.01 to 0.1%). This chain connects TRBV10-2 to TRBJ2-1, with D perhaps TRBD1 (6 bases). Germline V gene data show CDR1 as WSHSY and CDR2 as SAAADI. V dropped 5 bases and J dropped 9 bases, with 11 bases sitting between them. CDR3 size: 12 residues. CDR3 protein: CASSMQGGEQFF. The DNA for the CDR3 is TGCGCCAGCAGTATGCAAGGGGGTGAGCAGTTCTTC.

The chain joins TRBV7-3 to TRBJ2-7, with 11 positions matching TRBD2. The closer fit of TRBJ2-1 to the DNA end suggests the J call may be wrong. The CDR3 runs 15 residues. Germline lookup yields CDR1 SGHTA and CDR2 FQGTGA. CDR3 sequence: CASSLSLAGGSEQFF. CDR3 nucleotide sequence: TGTGCCAGCAGCTTAAGCCTAGCGGGAGGAAGTGAGCAGTTCTTC.

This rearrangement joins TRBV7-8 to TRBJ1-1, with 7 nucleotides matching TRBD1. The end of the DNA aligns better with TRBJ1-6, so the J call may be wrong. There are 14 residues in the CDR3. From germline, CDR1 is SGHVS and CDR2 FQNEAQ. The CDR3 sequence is CASSSTGQYSPLHF. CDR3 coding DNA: TGTGCCAGCAGTTCGACAGGGCAGTATTCACCCCTCCACTTT.